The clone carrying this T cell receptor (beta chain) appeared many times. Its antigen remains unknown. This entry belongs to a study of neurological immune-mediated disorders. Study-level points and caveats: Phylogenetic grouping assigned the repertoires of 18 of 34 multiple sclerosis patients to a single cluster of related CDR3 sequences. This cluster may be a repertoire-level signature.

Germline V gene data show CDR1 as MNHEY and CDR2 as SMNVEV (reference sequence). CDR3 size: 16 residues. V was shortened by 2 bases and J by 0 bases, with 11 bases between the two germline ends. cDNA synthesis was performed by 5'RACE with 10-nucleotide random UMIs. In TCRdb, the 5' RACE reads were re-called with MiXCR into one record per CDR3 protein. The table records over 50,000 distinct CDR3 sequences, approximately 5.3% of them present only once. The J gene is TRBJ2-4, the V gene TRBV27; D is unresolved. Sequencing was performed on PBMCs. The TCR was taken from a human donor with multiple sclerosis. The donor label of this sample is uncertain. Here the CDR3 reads CASSLRAKLAKNIQYF. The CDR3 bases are TGTGCCAGCAGTTTACGCGCCAAACTAGCCAAAAACATTCAGTACTTC.